The 22 T cell receptor beta chains in this list originate from one sample, sequenced in a study of cytomegalovirus exposure and HLA in healthy donors. 13 Jbeta primers and 60 Vbeta primers were used for the PCR. Profiled with immunoSEQ multiplex PCR; TCRdb holds only in-frame clones, not every one. This repertoire shows 93,000 or so clones, around three quarters found once; its top ten account for approximately 3.8%. The sequenced sample consisted of PBMCs. The receptors here all came from a man aged 50-59 years in good health and CMV-seropositive.

The rearrangement links TRBV5-4 to TRBJ2-2; D might be TRBD2 (5 bases). This CDR3 comprises 17 residues. Germline CDR1 is SGHNT and CDR2 is YYREEE (reference sequence). Trimming left V 4 bases short and J 5 bases short, with 21 bases between. CDR3 protein: CASSTQPADSKTGELFF. For the CDR3, the DNA is TGTGCCAGCAGCACCCAACCGGCGGACTCTAAAACCGGGGAGCTGTTTTTT.

For the CDR3, the DNA is TGTGCCAGCAGCTTAGGTGCTAGCGGGAGGGCCGGGGTGTACGAGCAGTACTTC. As protein: CASSLGASGRAGVYEQYF. The gene calls are TRBV7-6 and TRBJ2-7; 12 bases fit TRBD2. Germline CDR1 and CDR2: SGHVS and FNYEAQ. The CDR3 spans 18 residues. The J segment lost 4 bases and the V segment lost 1 base, leaving 11 bases of the junction unmatched.

V and J are TRBV7-7 and TRBJ1-3; D remains unclear. Germline CDR1 SSHAT, CDR2 FNYEAQ (reference sequence). This CDR3 is built from 15 residues. V lost 0 bases, J lost 0 bases, and 6 bases lay in between. The CDR3 sequence is CASSLAPSSGNTIYF. CDR3 nucleotides: TGTGCCAGCAGCTTAGCCCCGAGCTCTGGAAACACCATATATTTT. The full variable domain, with the rest looked up from reference TRBV7-7 and TRBJ1-3, is GAGVSQSPRYKVTKRGQDVTLRCDPISSHATLYWYQQALGQGPEFLTYFNYEAQPDKSGLPSDRFSAERPEGSISTLTIQRTEQRDSAMYRCASSLAPSSGNTIYFGEGSWLTVV.

The rearrangement links TRBV30 to TRBJ2-7; 9 bases are shared with TRBD2. The CDR3 length is 15 residues. Germline V gene data show CDR1 as GTSNPN and CDR2 as SVGIG (reference sequence). V was clipped by 0 bases and J by 6 bases; unmatched bases: 9. CDR3 protein: CAWSVRPSGIAEQYF. CDR3 coding DNA: TGTGCCTGGAGTGTACGCCCTAGCGGGATTGCCGAGCAGTACTTC.

This chain uses TRBV29-1 with TRBJ2-1; the D gene is possibly TRBD2 (5 bases). This CDR3 has 15 residues. Trimming stripped 1 base from V and 5 bases from J, with 15 bases between. CDR1 and CDR2 from the germline V gene are SQVTM and ANQGSEA. The DNA for the CDR3 is TGCAGCGTTGAAGTTTCTCCGGACTGGCACAATGAGCAGTTCTTC. Its translation: CSVEVSPDWHNEQFF.

The V call is TRBV11-1, the J call TRBJ1-4; possible D gene TRBD1, 5 bases. The CDR3 covers 14 residues. V was cut by 6 bases and J by 4 bases, with 12 bases left in between. Germline CDR1 SGHAT, CDR2 FQDESV (reference sequence). CDR3 sequence: CASSPGANNEKLFF. In nucleotides, the CDR3 is TGTGCCAGCAGTCCTGGGGCGAATAATGAAAAACTGTTTTTT. The variable domain in full, with the rest retrieved from reference TRBV11-1 and TRBJ1-4, is EAEVAQSPRYKITEKSQAVAFWCDPISGHATLYWYRQILGQGPELLVQFQDESVVDDSQLPKDRFSAERLKGVDSTLKIQPAELGDSAMYLCASSPGANNEKLFFGSGTQLSVL.

V usage is TRBV5-5 and J usage is TRBJ2-7; D is perhaps TRBD1 (6 bases). The germline V gene encodes CDR1 SGHKS and CDR2 YYEKEE (reference sequence). The length of the CDR3 is 15 residues. V was cut by 4 bases and J by 1 base, with 15 bases left in between. The CDR3 DNA is TGTGCCAGCAGCGAGGGGACATCTTATTCCTACGAGCAGTACTTC. Its translation: CASSEGTSYSYEQYF.

V is TRBV5-6 and J is TRBJ2-3; 13 nucleotides agree with TRBD2. The CDR3 extends over 15 amino acids. The germline gives CDR1 SGHDT, CDR2 YYEEEE. J lost 5 bases, V lost 9 bases, and 9 bases had no gene match. CDR3 loop: CATGLAGDEGDTQYF. CDR3 DNA: TGTGCCACCGGACTAGCGGGAGATGAGGGAGATACGCAGTATTTT. The full variable domain, with the rest looked up from reference TRBV5-6 and TRBJ2-3, is DAGVTQSPTHLIKTRGQQVTLRCSPKSGHDTVSWYQQALGQGPQFIFQYYEEEERQRGNFPDRFSGHQFPNYSSELNVNALLLGDSALYLCATGLAGDEGDTQYFGPGTRLTVL.

This clone showed up just once. The chain carries TRBV28 and TRBJ1-5, with D possibly being TRBD1 (6 bases). The CDR3 spans 16 residues. The V gene's germline CDR1 is MDHEN and CDR2 SYDVKM. V was shortened by 6 bases and J by 0 bases, with 15 bases between the two germline ends. The CDR3 protein is CASRPTTGFSNQPQHF. DNA of the CDR3: TGTGCCAGCAGACCCACTACAGGGTTTAGCAATCAGCCCCAGCATTTT.

V and J are TRBV30 and TRBJ2-1; 14 bases map to TRBD2. V shed 4 bases, J shed 1 base, and the junction held 9 bases outside the gene matches. The CDR3 runs to 18 residues. CDR1 is GTSNPN and CDR2 is SVGIG in the germline V gene (reference sequence). In DNA, the CDR3 is TGTGCCTGGAAATCCGGGACTAGCGGGAGAAAATCCTACAATGAGCAGTTCTTC. Translated, it gives CAWKSGTSGRKSYNEQFF.

V usage is TRBV6-5 and J usage is TRBJ2-1, with D possibly being TRBD2 (5 bases). With 4 bases removed from V and 2 bases from J, the gap between germline ends came to 12 bases. This CDR3 contains 15 residues. Germline V CDR1 and CDR2: MNHEY, SVGAGI. CDR3 in amino acids: CASSSSGNAYNEQFF. The CDR3 DNA sequence: TGTGCCAGCAGTTCCTCCGGGAACGCCTACAATGAGCAGTTCTTC.

The rearrangement joins TRBV6-1 to TRBJ2-3, with TRBD1 matching 9 bases. Per germline, CDR1 MNHNS and CDR2 SASEGT. Trimming removed 2 bases from V and 4 bases from J; junction bases left unmatched: 4. The CDR3 runs 15 residues. CDR3 loop: CASSEPGQGADTQYF. The CDR3 region has the DNA TGTGCCAGCAGTGAACCGGGACAGGGCGCAGATACGCAGTATTTT.

This sequence joins TRBV9 and TRBJ2-5; D is possibly TRBD2 (6 bases). The J call is uncertain, as TRBJ2-7 better fits the DNA end. The CDR3 has 15 residues. CDR1 SGDLS and CDR2 YYNGEE come from the germline V gene. The CDR3 loop is CASSRGTLGPYEQYF. The CDR3 bases are TGTGCCAGCAGCCGCGGGACGTTGGGGCCCTACGAGCAGTACTTC.

The chain has TRBV30 and TRBJ1-4; D is uncertain. V was shortened by 0 bases and J by 8 bases, with 10 bases between the two germline ends. CDR1 GTSNPN and CDR2 SVGIG come from the germline V gene (reference sequence). The CDR3 contains 13 residues. The CDR3 bases are TGTGCCTGGAGTGTACCGGGGAGCGAAAAACTGTTTTTT. Translated: CAWSVPGSEKLFF. Looking up the rest from reference TRBV30 and TRBJ1-4 gives the full variable domain: SQTIHQWPATLVQPVGSPLSLECTVEGTSNPNLYWYRQAAGRGLQLLFYSVGIGQISSEVPQNLSASRPQDRQFILSSKKLLLSDSGFYLCAWSVPGSEKLFFGSGTQLSVL.

This sequence joins TRBV18 and TRBJ2-2, with D unresolved. V was clipped by 0 bases and J by 12 bases, with 17 bases between them. The germline gives CDR1 KGHSH, CDR2 LQKENI. The CDR3 sequence is 15 residues long. DNA of the CDR3: TGTGCCAGCTCACCACCGGATCTCCCGCTAGTTAAGCTGTTTTTT. Translating it yields CASSPPDLPLVKLFF.

This chain links TRBV5-1 with TRBJ2-6; D is uncertain. The CDR3 is 17 amino acids. Per germline, CDR1 SGHRS and CDR2 YFSETQ. V lost 0 bases to trimming and J lost 1 base, with 11 bases between them. As DNA, the CDR3 is TGCGCCAGCAGCTTGGGTGGCACAGCTTCTGGGGCCAACGTCCTGACTTTC. Amino acids: CASSLGGTASGANVLTF.

DNA for the CDR3: TGTGCCAGTAGTCCCTATGGACAGGGCGTAAGCACAGATACGCAGTATTTT. Translating gives CASSPYGQGVSTDTQYF. The V call is TRBV19, the J call TRBJ2-3, with 8 bases fitting TRBD1. Germline CDR1 LNHDA, CDR2 SQIVND (reference sequence). V trimming: 5 bases; J trimming: 0 bases; junction bases outside the gene matches: 10. CDR3 length: 17 amino acids. The whole variable domain, remainder taken from reference TRBV19 and TRBJ2-3, is DGGITQSPKYLFRKEGQNVTLSCEQNLNHDAMYWYRQDPGQGLRLIYYSQIVNDFQKGDIAEGYSVSREKKESFPLTVTSAQKNPTAFYLCASSPYGQGVSTDTQYFGPGTRLTVL.

This clone was recorded a few times. The chain couples TRBV11-3 to TRBJ2-1, with TRBD2 matching 12 bases. This CDR3 spans 16 amino acids. Germline V gene sequence: CDR1 SGHNT, CDR2 YENEEA. V was pared by 1 base and J by 6 bases, with 4 bases of the junction left unmatched. The CDR3 DNA reads as TGTGCCAGCAGCTTAGTGCTAGCGGGAGGGGGCAATGAGCAGTTCTTC. Residues: CASSLVLAGGGNEQFF.

This rearrangement joins TRBV5-4 to TRBJ2-7; 10 bases map to TRBD2. This CDR3 is 15 amino acids long. CDR1 and CDR2 from the germline V gene are SGHNT and YYREEE (reference sequence). V was pared by 1 base and J by 3 bases, with 4 bases of the junction left unmatched. DNA of the CDR3: TGTGCCAGCAGCTTGAGACTAGCGGGCAACTACGAGCAGTACTTC. Protein sequence: CASSLRLAGNYEQYF.

The rearrangement uses TRBV5-6 and TRBJ2-5, with D perhaps matching TRBD2 (5 bases). The tail of the sequence fits TRBJ2-7 better, so the J call may be wrong. CDR1 and CDR2 (germline): SGHDT, YYEEEE. CDR3 size: 15 residues. CDR3 sequence reads: CASSLDRGSSYEQYF. The CDR3 nucleotides read TGTGCCAGCAGCTTGGATCGGGGATCCTCCTACGAGCAGTACTTC.

The V gene is TRBV10-3, the J gene TRBJ2-1; 13 bases line up with TRBD2. V trimming: 6 bases; J trimming: 7 bases; junction bases outside the gene matches: 3. The CDR3 runs to 14 residues. From germline, CDR1 is ENHRY and CDR2 SYGVKD. The CDR3 DNA reads TGTGCCATCAGGGGGACTAGCGGGGTTAATGAGCAGTTCTTC. Amino acid sequence: CAIRGTSGVNEQFF.

This sequence joins TRBV5-1 and TRBJ2-1, with D possibly matching TRBD2 (5 bases). The germline CDR1 and CDR2 sequences are SGHRS and YFSETQ. The CDR3 length is 16 residues. Trimming removed 4 bases at V and 0 bases at J, with 14 bases between. The CDR3 region has the DNA TGCGCCAGCAGCGGTCCCGGGGAGAGCTCCTACAATGAGCAGTTCTTC. Translation gives CASSGPGESSYNEQFF.